These 16 T cell receptor beta chains were sequenced from one sample in a study of blood T cell repertoires in COVID-19 (TCRdb year 2020). Library preparation was by the immunoSEQ multiplex PCR assay. Here the immuneACCESS table is served through TCRdb, limited to in-frame sequences with V and J called. Missing clones are a known gap in these copies; in checked studies unresolved V genes cover under half, and the rest lacks a known reason. The sample contains approximately 180,000 clones, more than 70% of them found a single time. 15% to 20% of the sample lies in the top ten. Sequencing was done on a sample of peripheral blood. These receptors all come from a person aged 70 to 80 with COVID-19, enrolled during active disease.

The chain uses TRBV29-1 and TRBJ1-4; 10 bases are shared with TRBD1. CDR1 SQVTM and CDR2 ANQGSEA come from the germline V gene. The CDR3 loop spans 12 amino acids. V trimming: 6 bases; J trimming: 6 bases; junction bases outside the gene matches: 1. This CDR3 is CSVGQGYEKLFF. CDR3 bases: TGCAGCGTGGGACAGGGGTATGAAAAACTGTTTTTT. Variable domain in full (rest from reference TRBV29-1 and TRBJ1-4): SAVISQKPSRDICQRGTSLTIQCQVDSQVTMMFWYRQQPGQSLTLIATANQGSEATYESGFVIDKFPISRPNLTFSTLTVSNMSPEDSSIYLCSVGQGYEKLFFGSGTQLSVL.

This clone has only one observation. The rearrangement links TRBV5-1 to TRBJ2-2, with a possible D match to TRBD2 (5 bases). Germline CDR1 is SGHRS and CDR2 is YFSETQ. There are 13 residues in the CDR3. The ends were cut back, 3 bases at V and 5 bases at J, with 8 bases in the middle. The CDR3 protein is CASSSRGTGELFF. The CDR3, as DNA: TGCGCCAGCAGCTCCAGAGGGACCGGGGAGCTGTTTTTT. Supplemented by reference TRBV5-1 and TRBJ2-2, the full variable domain reads KAGVTQTPRYLIKTRGQQVTLSCSPISGHRSVSWYQQTPGQGLQFLFEYFSETQRNKGNFPGRFSGRQFSNSRSEMNVSTLELGDSALYLCASSSRGTGELFFGEGSRLTVL.

The chain is built from TRBV5-1 and TRBJ1-2; 12 bases are a match to TRBD1. Germline assignment: CDR1 SGHRS and CDR2 YFSETQ. Germline trimming cut 4 bases from V and 8 bases from J; bases unmatched to any gene: 3. This CDR3 has 13 amino acids. The CDR3 loop reads CASSRDRGRGYTF. CDR3 coding DNA: TGCGCCAGCAGCAGGGACAGGGGGCGAGGCTACACCTTC.

The chain carries TRBV7-2 and TRBJ2-1; weak D call: TRBD1 (7 bases). V was cut by 7 bases and J by 7 bases, with 17 bases left in between. Germline V gives CDR1 SGHTA, CDR2 FQGNSA. CDR3 length: 14 amino acids. The CDR3 nucleotides are TGTGCCAGCACCGCTGGAGGGGGCCGAAATGAGCAGTTCTTC. Its translation: CASTAGGGRNEQFF.

V is TRBV28 and J is TRBJ1-1; D perhaps matches TRBD1 (5 bases). The CDR3 is 12 amino acids. Germline V gives CDR1 MDHEN, CDR2 SYDVKM. Trimming removed 5 bases from V and 9 bases from J, with 13 bases in between. The CDR3 protein is CASSLGWGQAFF. The CDR3 DNA sequence: TGTGCCAGCAGTCTGGGGTGGGGCCAAGCTTTCTTT.

V usage is TRBV5-1 and J usage is TRBJ1-6; D unresolved. Trimming removed 5 bases from V and 0 bases from J, with 9 bases in between. The CDR3 runs to 15 residues. Germline-derived CDR1 and CDR2 are SGHRS and YFSETQ. The CDR3 region is CASRAESSYNSPLHF. The CDR3 nucleotides are TGCGCCAGCAGGGCGGAAAGCTCCTATAATTCACCCCTCCACTTT.

The chain employs TRBV3-1 (or the pseudogene TRBV3-2) and TRBJ1-2; 8 positions agree with TRBD1. The CDR3 is 16 residues long. Germline values: CDR1 LGHDT, CDR2 YNNKEL (reference sequence). V trimming: 1 base; J trimming: 6 bases; junction bases outside the gene matches: 10. CDR3 in DNA: TGTGCCAGCAGCCAAGGCAGCCGACAGGGGTTACATGGCTACACCTTC. Translation: CASSQGSRQGLHGYTF.

This chain joins TRBV18 and TRBJ1-2, with TRBD1 matching 8 bases. The CDR3 extends over 16 amino acids. Germline CDR1 KGHSH, CDR2 LQKENI. Germline trimming cut 3 bases from V and 4 bases from J; bases unmatched to any gene: 10. The CDR3 region is CASSPSGQGTSYGYTF. The CDR3 DNA reads TGTGCCAGCTCACCGAGCGGACAGGGTACGAGCTATGGCTACACCTTC.

The rearrangement uses TRBV18 and TRBJ2-2; a possible D gene is TRBD1 (5 bases). The V gene's germline CDR1 is KGHSH and CDR2 LQKENI. V lost 6 bases to trimming and J lost 2 bases, with 10 bases between them. The CDR3 runs to 14 residues. CDR3 region: CASSPDSNTGELFF. The CDR3 region has the DNA TGTGCCAGCTCTCCCGACAGCAACACCGGGGAGCTGTTTTTT.

The gene calls are TRBV12-3 or TRBV12-4 and TRBJ1-2; D ambiguous. Trimming took 7 bases from V and 9 from J, leaving 15 bases between them. The CDR3 is 12 amino acids. The chain's CDR3 is CASTRGFMSYTF. The CDR3, as DNA: TGTGCCAGCACTCGAGGTTTTATGAGCTACACCTTC.

Comments on this clone: This sample includes further DNA sequences coding for the same CDR3. The chain uses TRBV7-2 and TRBJ1-5, with a possible D match to TRBD1 (5 bases). CDR3 length: 13 residues. Germline CDR1 is SGHTA and CDR2 is FQGNSA. V gave up 1 base and J gave up 4 bases, with 5 bases separating them. The CDR3 DNA follows: TGTGCCAGCAGCTTAGACAGGAATCAGCCCCAGCATTTT. Translating gives CASSLDRNQPQHF.

This clone was seen only once. The V gene is TRBV10-3, the J gene TRBJ2-5; weak D call: TRBD2 (6 bases). Germline V gene sequence: CDR1 ENHRY, CDR2 SYGVKD. This CDR3 contains 15 residues. Trimming took 1 base from V and 5 from J, leaving 14 bases between them. The CDR3 DNA is TGTGCCATCAGTGAGTTGGGACTCGATCCGGAGACCCAGTACTTC. This translates into CAISELGLDPETQYF.

The chain employs TRBV28 and TRBJ1-2; D remains ambiguous. This CDR3 comprises 12 residues. Germline V gene data show CDR1 as MDHEN and CDR2 as SYDVKM. V dropped 6 bases and J dropped 7 bases, with 12 bases sitting between them. CDR3 DNA sequence: TGTGCCAGCAGCCGCTTTCGTAGTGGCTACACCTTC. Translation gives CASSRFRSGYTF.

This chain uses TRBV7-2 with TRBJ2-3, with TRBD2 identical over 12 bases. The CDR3 extends over 16 amino acids. The junction had 4 bases not matched to a gene; V was cut back by 2 bases and J by 4 bases. Germline V gene data show CDR1 as SGHTA and CDR2 as FQGNSA. The CDR3 region is CASSLISSGGADTQYF. CDR3 nucleotide sequence: TGTGCCAGCAGCTTAATCTCTAGCGGGGGGGCAGATACGCAGTATTTT.

The J gene is TRBJ1-1, the V gene TRBV7-3, with a tentative D call TRBD1 (6 bases). The CDR3 is 13 residues long. Looked up from germline, CDR1 is SGHTA and CDR2 is FQGTGA. V was clipped by 5 bases and J by 5 bases, with 12 bases between them. CDR3 protein: CASSDRWGTEAFF. In nucleotides, the CDR3 is TGTGCCAGCAGCGACAGGTGGGGGACTGAAGCTTTCTTT. Filled out from reference TRBV7-3 and TRBJ1-1, the complete variable domain reads GAGVSQTPSNKVTEKGKYVELRCDPISGHTALYWYRQSLGQGPEFLIYFQGTGAADDSGLPNDRFFAVRPEGSVSTLKIQRTERGDSAVYLCASSDRWGTEAFFGQGTRLTVV.

The chain is built from TRBV19 and TRBJ1-5; D unresolved. The CDR3 has 16 amino acids. V lost 6 bases, J lost 0 bases, and 15 bases lay in between. The germline V gene has CDR1 LNHDA and CDR2 SQIVND (reference sequence). This chain's CDR3 is CASSISHRYSNQPQHF. The CDR3 bases are TGTGCCAGTAGCATAAGCCATCGTTATAGCAATCAGCCCCAGCATTTT.